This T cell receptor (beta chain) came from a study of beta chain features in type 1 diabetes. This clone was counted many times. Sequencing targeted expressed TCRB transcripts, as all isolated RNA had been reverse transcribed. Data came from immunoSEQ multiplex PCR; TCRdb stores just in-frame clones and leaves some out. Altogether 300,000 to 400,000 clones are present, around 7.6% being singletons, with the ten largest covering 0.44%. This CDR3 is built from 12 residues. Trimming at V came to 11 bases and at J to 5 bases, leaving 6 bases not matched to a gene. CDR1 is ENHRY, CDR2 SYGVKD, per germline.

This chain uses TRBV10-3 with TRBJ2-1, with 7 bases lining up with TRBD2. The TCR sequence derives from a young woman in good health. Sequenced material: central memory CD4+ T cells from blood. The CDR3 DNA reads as TGTGCCGCCGCCGCGGGAGACAATGAGCAGTTCTTC. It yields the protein CAAAAGDNEQFF.